These T cell receptor beta chains were read from a single sample in a study of T cell responses to AZD1222 COVID-19 vaccine. Sequencing was performed with immunoSEQ multiplex PCR; in TCRdb, only in-frame clones are kept and a portion is missing. The sample has 170,000 or so clones, roughly nine tenths seen once; the top ten hold 1.5%. The sample consisted of peripheral blood, taken on day 0 of AZD1222 vaccination. These receptors all come from an adult in good health. Both conserved end residues are part of each CDR3.

V: TRBV6-5; CDR3: CASRRGQGVDGYTF
V: TRBV10-1; CDR3: CASSDPNRGARAFF
V: TRBV9; CDR3: CASSVHLGDGYTF
V: TRBV5-1; CDR3: CASSLGTPNEKLFF
V: TRBV7-8; CDR3: CASSRPIAGGPDTQYF
V: TRBV10-3; CDR3: CAISDPAGGDADTQYF
V: TRBV5-4; CDR3: CASSLGGYNSPLHF
V: TRBV2; CDR3: CASSEVAGATTDTQYF
V: TRBV9; CDR3: CASSVRQGSSPLHF
V: TRBV11-2; CDR3: CASSLTQGQRHYEQYF
V: TRBV9; CDR3: CASSLSRGDYGYTF
V: TRBV9; CDR3: CASSVVYQSEQFF
V: TRBV9; CDR3: CASSLGGGNEQFF
V: TRBV11-3; CDR3: CASSLEDLNTGELFF
V: TRBV3-1/TRBV3-2; CDR3: CASSQGLAGNNEQFF
V: TRBV5-8; CDR3: CASSFRGYGYTF
V: TRBV7-2; CDR3: CASSRSSATNEKLFF
V: TRBV10-3; CDR3: CAISVNPGSTNTEAFF
V: TRBV5-8; CDR3: CASSLGARGSLYGYTF
V: TRBV15; CDR3: CATSRDQEYNSPLHF
V: TRBV5-4; CDR3: CASSFGTGWGTEAFF
V: TRBV5-4; CDR3: CASSFRGGGNTEAFF
V: TRBV6-2/TRBV6-3; CDR3: CASSWLRTEAFF
V: TRBV19; CDR3: CASSNTWGFVFF
V: TRBV7-2; CDR3: CASSTKRGGSTDTQYF
V: TRBV5-1; CDR3: CASSLQGRDYGYTF
V: TRBV11-2; CDR3: CASSLGGINEQYF
V: TRBV11-2; CDR3: CASSPLGLSTQYF
V: TRBV7-9; CDR3: CASRRRGTDTQYF